These 2 T cell receptor beta chains were sequenced from one sample in a study of beta chain features in type 1 diabetes. Expressed TCRB transcripts got sequenced, as all isolated RNA was reverse transcribed. Here immunoSEQ multiplex PCR was the method, and the copy in TCRdb shows in-frame clones only, minus some. The table lists 120,000 to 150,000 clones, 9.5% to 10% of them singletons. The sequencing sample was made of central memory CD4+ T cells from blood. These receptors all stem from a woman aged 35 to 49 in good health.

The sample holds a few counts of this clone. V usage is TRBV7-2 and J usage is TRBJ2-3; 15 bases align to TRBD2. The length of the CDR3 is 15 residues. Germline V gene data show CDR1 as SGHTA and CDR2 as FQGNSA. J lost 4 bases, V lost 8 bases, and 4 bases had no gene match. The CDR3 nucleotides read TGTGCCAGCCGCGGACTAGCGGGGGGGGCAGATACGCAGTATTTT. Translation: CASRGLAGGADTQYF.

This clone was counted between two and nine times. The chain recombines TRBV6-5 with TRBJ1-2; 7 bases line up with TRBD1. The trim removed 5 bases at V and 7 bases at J, leaving 7 bases unmatched. The CDR3 length is 13 residues. Germline CDR1 is MNHEY and CDR2 is SVGAGI. CDR3 loop: CASSPNRGFGYTF. CDR3 bases: TGTGCCAGCAGTCCAAACAGGGGCTTTGGCTACACCTTC.